This T cell receptor beta chain was sequenced in a study of T-cell reconstitution after alpha-beta-depleted transplantation in children. Findings and caveats of the study: Surviving recipient T cells and thymic progenitors accounted for the high day-60 TCRbeta diversity observed in some patients.

About this clonotype: Its matching antigen is unknown.

Unique molecular identifiers were incorporated when the TCRbeta library was constructed. Via MiXCR, TCRdb re-called the PCR reads, giving one row per CDR3 protein. The repertoire includes about 870,000 distinct CDR3 sequences, less than 20% of them detected once, and 5% sits in the top ten. The input for sequencing was PBMCs, mostly from graft donor cells, taken 360 days after TCRalphabeta/CD19-depleted stem cell transplant. The clonotype comes from a male patient younger than 18 who had a stem cell transplant for acute lymphoblastic leukemia, so the T cells may come from the graft donor.

This chain's CDR3 is CASSVGAASGISYEQYF. In nucleotides, the CDR3 is TGTGCCAGCAGCGTAGGGGCTGCTAGCGGTATCTCCTACGAGCAGTACTTC. The V call is TRBV9, the J call TRBJ2-7, with TRBD2 matching 7 bases. Looked up from germline, CDR1 is SGDLS and CDR2 is YYNGEE. The CDR3 consists of 17 residues. The ends lost 0 bases at V and 0 bases at J; junction bases unmatched: 9.